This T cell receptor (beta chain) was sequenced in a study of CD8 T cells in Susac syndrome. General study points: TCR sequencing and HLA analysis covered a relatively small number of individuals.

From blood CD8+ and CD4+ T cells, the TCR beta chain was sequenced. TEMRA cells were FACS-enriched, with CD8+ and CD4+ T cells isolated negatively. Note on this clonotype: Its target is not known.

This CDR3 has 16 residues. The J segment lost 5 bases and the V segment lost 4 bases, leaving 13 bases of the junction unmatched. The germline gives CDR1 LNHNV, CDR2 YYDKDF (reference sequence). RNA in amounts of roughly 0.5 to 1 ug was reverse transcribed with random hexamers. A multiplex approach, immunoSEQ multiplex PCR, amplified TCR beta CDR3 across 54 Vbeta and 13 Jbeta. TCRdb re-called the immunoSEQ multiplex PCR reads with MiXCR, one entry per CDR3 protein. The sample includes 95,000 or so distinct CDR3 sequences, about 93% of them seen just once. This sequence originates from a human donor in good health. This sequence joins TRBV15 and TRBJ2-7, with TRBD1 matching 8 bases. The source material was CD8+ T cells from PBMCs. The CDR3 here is CATSIPRQGLENEQYF. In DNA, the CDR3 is TGTGCCACCAGCATACCGAGACAGGGGTTGGAGAACGAGCAGTACTTC. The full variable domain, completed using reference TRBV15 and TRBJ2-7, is DAMVIQNPRYQVTQFGKPVTLSCSQTLNHNVMYWYQQKSSQAPKLLFHYYDKDFNNEADTPDNFQSRRPNTSFCFLDIRSPGLGDTAMYLCATSIPRQGLENEQYFGPGTRLTVT.